The clone carrying this T cell receptor beta chain was detected a few times. The antigen is undetermined. Having been cultured for roughly 11 days, the cells underwent CD4+ T cell isolation. Each participant was administered two doses of either the BNT162b2 or the mRNA-1273 vaccine. Vaccine recipients lacked prior SARS-CoV-2 infection and had negative nucleocapsid antibodies. This record belongs to a study of vaccination effects on CD4 cells after COVID-19. Looking at the study overall: Samples collected post-vaccine were obtained a median of 72 days after the second dose. Points from the study as a whole: Of the vaccine-induced clones from healthy vaccinees, merely 1 of 255 recognized common cold coronaviruses as well.

Method: immunoSEQ multiplex PCR; TCRdb's copy keeps in-frame clones and lacks some. Of fewer than 75,000 clones in the sample, roughly four fifths were seen once. The V gene's germline CDR1 is SNHLY and CDR2 FYNNEI. This CDR3 has 13 amino acids. V lost 5 bases to trimming and J lost 6 bases, with 13 bases between them. The sequence was obtained from a human donor who received a COVID-19 vaccine. The rearrangement links TRBV2 to TRBJ1-2; tentative D call: TRBD1 (5 bases). The sample was CD4+ T cells from PBMCs cultured without peptide, taken after COVID-19 vaccination. CDR3 sequence (DNA): TGTGCCAGCAGTCGGGGCAGGGAAGATGGCTACACCTTC. Translating it yields CASSRGREDGYTF.